The clone carrying this T cell receptor beta chain was seen a few times. No antigen is known for it. Naive CD4+ cells had CD25+ Tregs removed. Overall study findings and caveats: Tumor memory CD4+ T cell TCR gene usage clustered with blood and lymph node memory CD4+ cells and lymph node naive CD4+ cells.

The germline CDR1 and CDR2 sequences are SGHRS and YFSETQ. This CDR3 spans 17 amino acids. The J segment lost 3 bases and the V segment lost 1 base, leaving 10 bases of the junction unmatched. One entry per CDR3 protein, called by TCRdb with MiXCR from the 5' RACE reads. The table records over 6,500 distinct CDR3 sequences, roughly half of them present only once. The TCR comes from a female donor with breast cancer. The specimen was naive CD4+ T cells sorted from a lymph node. Subset given: naive CD4+ T cells, CD4+CD45RA+CD25-. The V and J genes are TRBV5-1 and TRBJ2-7, with 10 bases lining up with TRBD2. The CDR3 reads CASSLFPSGRAGYEQYF. The DNA of the CDR3 is TGCGCCAGCAGCTTGTTTCCGAGCGGGAGGGCCGGCTACGAGCAGTACTTC.